These T cell receptor beta chains were read from a single sample in a study of human T cells and chemical hapten exposure. MiXCR, run by TCRdb on the reads, gives a single entry per CDR3 protein. The sample records 100,000 to 150,000 distinct CDR3 sequences, approximately 9.3% being singletons. The sample consisted of whole blood. The receptors come from a human donor in good health. Some clones in this sample may be carry-over from other donors' samples. Both conserved end residues are part of each CDR3. D genes are given only for firm matches. Clone sizes are given selectively: once, few, many, or a class where the clone is expanded.

cdr3_nt cdr3_aa d_call clone_size j_call v_call
TGTGCCAGCAGCGTCGGCCTAGCAGTGGCCGGGGAGCTGTTTTTT CASSVGLAVAGELFF . many TRBJ2-2 TRBV9
TGCGCCAGCAGTCGGAGTGGTGAAAAACTGTTTTTT CASSRSGEKLFF . . TRBJ1-4 TRBV5-1
TGTGCCAGCAGCTTAGAGGAGGCCCCCTCCTACGAGCAGTACTTC CASSLEEAPSYEQYF . many TRBJ2-7 TRBV7-9
TGTGCCAACAGAGAAACAGGGAACTACGAGCAGTACTTC CANRETGNYEQYF . . TRBJ2-7 TRBV25-1
TGCGCCAGCAGCCAAGAAAGTCGGGGGCGAGAAAAACTGTTTTTT CASSQESRGREKLFF . many TRBJ1-4 TRBV4-1
TGTGCCAGCAGCTTAGGGGGTGCGGGCCCCACCGGGGAGCTGTTTTTT CASSLGGAGPTGELFF . few TRBJ2-2 TRBV7-6
TGTGCCAGCAGCCCCGGTCCCCTTTATGCCGCCTCGAACACCGGGGAGCTGTTTTTT CASSPGPLYAASNTGELFF . . TRBJ2-2 TRBV6-5
TGTGCCAGCAGCTTACGGGCCGAGACAGGGGGAACGGATACGCAGTATTTT CASSLRAETGGTDTQYF TRBD1 few TRBJ2-3 TRBV7-9
TGTGCCAGTAGTCTATCCGGGACAGGGGTGAGGGAGACCCAGTACTTC CASSLSGTGVRETQYF TRBD1 . TRBJ2-5 TRBV19
TGTGCCAGCAGGCAGCCGACAGGGCGAACTATTGGCTACACCTTC CASRQPTGRTIGYTF TRBD1 many TRBJ1-2 TRBV7-2
TGTGCCAGCAGCCCCAGCCGGGTTGTGGAGACCCAGTACTTC CASSPSRVVETQYF . . TRBJ2-5 TRBV7-2
TGTGCCAGCAGCCTACAGGGGTGGAGCGACGAGCAGTACTTC CASSLQGWSDEQYF TRBD1 . TRBJ2-7 TRBV7-9
TGCGCCAGCAGCCCTCAGGACGGAGGGGAGGCTTTCTTT CASSPQDGGEAFF . many TRBJ1-1 TRBV5-1
TGTGCCAGCAGCTCATCTAGGGATCGTGAGCAGTTCTTC CASSSSRDREQFF . . TRBJ2-1 TRBV11-2
TGCGCCAGCAGCCCCCGGACAGGGGGTGGGCCTTCGGACACTGAAGCTTTCTTT CASSPRTGGGPSDTEAFF TRBD1 many TRBJ1-1 TRBV5-1
TGCGCCAGCAGCCGCCTTAGCGACACCGGGGAGCTGTTTTTT CASSRLSDTGELFF . . TRBJ2-2 TRBV4-1
TGTGCCAGCAGCCCACTAGCGGGGGGGTACAATGAGCAGTTCTTC CASSPLAGGYNEQFF TRBD2 few TRBJ2-1 TRBV7-6
TGTGCCAGCAGCTTGGAGGCCAGGGATCAGGGCTACACCTTC CASSLEARDQGYTF . many TRBJ1-2 TRBV5-4
TGTGCCAGCGCCGGGACTAGCATCTCCGAGCAGTACTTC CASAGTSISEQYF TRBD2 many TRBJ2-7 TRBV6-5
TGTGCCAGCAGCTTGACAGGGGCAACCTACGAGCAGTACTTC CASSLTGATYEQYF TRBD1 few TRBJ2-7 TRBV5-5
TGTGCCATCAGTGAGGCCCGGGACAGACCGATCCACACCTTC CAISEARDRPIHTF TRBD1 few TRBJ1-2 TRBV10-3
TGCGCCAGCAGGAGGGGGACGGATAGTAATCAGCCCCAGCATTTT CASRRGTDSNQPQHF . few TRBJ1-5 TRBV5-1
TGCAGTGCTGGCCGGGGACTCTACGAGCAGTACTTC CSAGRGLYEQYF . many TRBJ2-7 TRBV20-1
TGTGCCAGCAGCTTAGGGACAGGGGACGACGAGCAGTACTTC CASSLGTGDDEQYF TRBD1 few TRBJ2-7 TRBV11-3
TGTGCCAGCAGCTTGGGGACTAGCGGAATATACGAGCAGTACTTC CASSLGTSGIYEQYF TRBD2 few TRBJ2-7 TRBV7-6
TGTGCCAGCAGCTACCGTGGGGGTAGCGGGGCCTCCAATACGCAGTATTTT CASSYRGGSGASNTQYF TRBD2 few TRBJ2-3 TRBV7-9
TGTGCCAGCAGCCGGACAGGGGGGTACGAGCAGTACTTC CASSRTGGYEQYF TRBD1 . TRBJ2-7 TRBV14
TGCGCCGGCAGCGGGGGACTAGCGGGAGTTAATGAGCAGTTCTTC CAGSGGLAGVNEQFF TRBD2 . TRBJ2-1 TRBV4-1
TGTGCCATTGGGGGACTAGCGGGGGGGAGCTCCTACAATGAGCAGTTCTTC CAIGGLAGGSSYNEQFF TRBD2 many TRBJ2-1 TRBV10-3
TGCGCCAGCAGCTCCCCAGGGACGCCCGACGAGCAGTACTTC CASSSPGTPDEQYF . . TRBJ2-7 TRBV4-1
TGTGCCAGCAGTTTTAAATGGGGAAGGAATCAGCCCCAGCATTTT CASSFKWGRNQPQHF . . TRBJ1-5 TRBV12-3/TRBV12-4
TGCGCCAGCAGCTTGATAGACCTAAGCACTGAAGCTTTCTTT CASSLIDLSTEAFF . many TRBJ1-1 TRBV5-1
TGTGCCAGTACGCCCCTTGGGCCCCCTGGGGCCAACGTCCTGACTTTC CASTPLGPPGANVLTF . . TRBJ2-6 TRBV19
TGTGCCAGCAGCTTAGCAGAGCCGGGGGGCTACGAGCAGTACTTC CASSLAEPGGYEQYF TRBD2 few TRBJ2-7 TRBV7-9
TGTGCCAGCAGTTTAACAGGGTCGAATCAGCCCCAGCATTTT CASSLTGSNQPQHF . many TRBJ1-5 TRBV12-3/TRBV12-4
TGTGCCAGCAGTGAGGGGGCCTCCTACGAGCAGTACTTC CASSEGASYEQYF TRBD1 . TRBJ2-7 TRBV12-3/TRBV12-4
TGTGCCAGCAGGGTTCCCGGGACAGGGTCTGACGAGCAGTACTTC CASRVPGTGSDEQYF TRBD1 few TRBJ2-7 TRBV7-9
TGTGCCAGCTCACCGGACAGGGGGAGCACTGAAGCTTTCTTT CASSPDRGSTEAFF TRBD1 many TRBJ1-1 TRBV18
TGCAGTGCTAGACTAGCGGGAGGTACCTACGAGCAGTACTTC CSARLAGGTYEQYF TRBD2 . TRBJ2-7 TRBV20-1
TGTGCCAGCAGCAGACAGTTTACTTATAGCAATCAGCCCCAGCATTTT CASSRQFTYSNQPQHF . few TRBJ1-5 TRBV27
TGTGCCAGCAATGCCGACACCGGGGAGCTGTTTTTT CASNADTGELFF . few TRBJ2-2 TRBV6-5
TGCAGTGCAATAGTGGCTTGGGACTCCTCGAGGCCCCAGCATTTT CSAIVAWDSSRPQHF . many TRBJ1-5 TRBV20-1
TGTGCCAGCAGAGGGACTAGCGGGCCGTGGGAGCAGTACTTC CASRGTSGPWEQYF TRBD2 few TRBJ2-7 TRBV2
TGCAGCGTTCTTCGAGGGCTGGAGCAGTTCTTC CSVLRGLEQFF . . TRBJ2-1 TRBV29-1
TGCGCCAGCAGCTTGGCCCCCCAACTAGCTTTAGCCTACAATGAGCAGTTCTTC CASSLAPQLALAYNEQFF . many TRBJ2-1 TRBV5-1